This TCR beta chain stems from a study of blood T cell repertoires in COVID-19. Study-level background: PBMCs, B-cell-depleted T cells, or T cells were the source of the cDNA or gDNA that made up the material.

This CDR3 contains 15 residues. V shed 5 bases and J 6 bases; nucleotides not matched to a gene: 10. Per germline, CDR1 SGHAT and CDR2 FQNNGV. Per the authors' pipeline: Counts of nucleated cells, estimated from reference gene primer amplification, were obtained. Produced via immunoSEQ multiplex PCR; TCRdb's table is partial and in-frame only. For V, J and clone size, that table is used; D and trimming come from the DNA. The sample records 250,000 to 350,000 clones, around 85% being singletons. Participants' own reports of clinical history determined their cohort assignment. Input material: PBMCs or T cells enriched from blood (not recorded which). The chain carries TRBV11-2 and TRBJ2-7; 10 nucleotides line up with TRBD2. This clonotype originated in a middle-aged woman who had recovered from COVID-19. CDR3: CASSPSLSGRSEQYF. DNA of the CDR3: TGTGCCAGCAGCCCCTCGCTTAGCGGGAGGTCCGAGCAGTACTTC.